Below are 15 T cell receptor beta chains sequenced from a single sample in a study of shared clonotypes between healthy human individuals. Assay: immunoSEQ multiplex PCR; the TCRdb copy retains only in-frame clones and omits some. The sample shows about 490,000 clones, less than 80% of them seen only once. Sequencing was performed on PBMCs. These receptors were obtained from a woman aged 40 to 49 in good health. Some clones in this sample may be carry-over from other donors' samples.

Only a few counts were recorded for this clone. Here the CDR3 DNA reads TGTGCCAGCAGTTTAGCAGGCCCGAACACTGAAGCTTTCTTT. Translation: CASSLAGPNTEAFF. The chain joins TRBV27 to TRBJ1-1; the D is unclear. Trimming cost V 2 bases and J 1 base, with 8 bases left between them. The CDR3 has 14 amino acids. Germline V lookup: CDR1 MNHEY, CDR2 SMNVEV (reference sequence).

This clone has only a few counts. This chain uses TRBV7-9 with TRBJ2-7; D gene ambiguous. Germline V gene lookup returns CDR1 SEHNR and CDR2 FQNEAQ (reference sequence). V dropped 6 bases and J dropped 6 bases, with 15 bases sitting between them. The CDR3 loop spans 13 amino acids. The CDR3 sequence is CASRFNTASEQYF. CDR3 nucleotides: TGTGCCAGCAGATTTAACACAGCTAGCGAGCAGTACTTC.

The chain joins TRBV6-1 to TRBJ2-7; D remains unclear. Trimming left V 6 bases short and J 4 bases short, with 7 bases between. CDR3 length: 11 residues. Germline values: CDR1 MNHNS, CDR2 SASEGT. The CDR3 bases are TGTGCCAGCAGCATTTATTACGAGCAGTACTTC. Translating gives CASSIYYEQYF.

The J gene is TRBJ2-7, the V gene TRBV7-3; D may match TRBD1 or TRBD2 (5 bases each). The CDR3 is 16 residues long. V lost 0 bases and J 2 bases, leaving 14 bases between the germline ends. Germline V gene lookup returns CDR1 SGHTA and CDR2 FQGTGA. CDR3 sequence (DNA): TGTGCCAGCAGCTTAACGGGGGTTCCAGTCCCCTACGAGCAGTACTTC. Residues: CASSLTGVPVPYEQYF. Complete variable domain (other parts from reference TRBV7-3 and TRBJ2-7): GAGVSQTPSNKVTEKGKYVELRCDPISGHTALYWYRQSLGQGPEFLIYFQGTGAADDSGLPNDRFFAVRPEGSVSTLKIQRTERGDSAVYLCASSLTGVPVPYEQYFGPGTRLTVT.

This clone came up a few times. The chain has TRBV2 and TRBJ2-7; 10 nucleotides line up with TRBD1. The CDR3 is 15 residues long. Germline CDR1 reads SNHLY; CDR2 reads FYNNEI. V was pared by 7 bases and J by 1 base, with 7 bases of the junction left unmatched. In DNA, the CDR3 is TGTGCCAGCACTCCAGACAGGGGGCTATCCTACGAGCAGTACTTC. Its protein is CASTPDRGLSYEQYF.

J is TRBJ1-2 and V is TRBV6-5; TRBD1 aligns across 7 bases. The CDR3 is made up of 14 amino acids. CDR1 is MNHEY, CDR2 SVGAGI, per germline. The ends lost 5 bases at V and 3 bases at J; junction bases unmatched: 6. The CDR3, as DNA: TGTGCCAGCAGTCTTAGGACAGGAGACTATGGCTACACCTTC. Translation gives CASSLRTGDYGYTF.

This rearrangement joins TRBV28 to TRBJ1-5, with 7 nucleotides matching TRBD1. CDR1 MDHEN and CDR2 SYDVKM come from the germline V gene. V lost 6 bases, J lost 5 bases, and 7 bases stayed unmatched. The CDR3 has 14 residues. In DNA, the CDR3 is TGTGCCAGCAGGGCTCAAGGGGGCGATCAGCCCCAGCATTTT. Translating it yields CASRAQGGDQPQHF.

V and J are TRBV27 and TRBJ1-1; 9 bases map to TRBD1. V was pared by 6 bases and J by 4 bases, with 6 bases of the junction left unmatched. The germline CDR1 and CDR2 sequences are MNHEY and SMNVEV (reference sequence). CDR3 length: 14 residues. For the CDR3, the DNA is TGTGCCAGCAGCAGACCGGGACAGGGCACTGAAGCTTTCTTT. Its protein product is CASSRPGQGTEAFF.

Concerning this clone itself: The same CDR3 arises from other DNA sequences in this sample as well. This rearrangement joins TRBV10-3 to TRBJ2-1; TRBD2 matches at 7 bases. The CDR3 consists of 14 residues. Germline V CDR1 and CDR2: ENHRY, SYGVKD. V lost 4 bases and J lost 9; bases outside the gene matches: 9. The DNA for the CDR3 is TGTGCCATCAGTGCTAGCGGTAGGGAGGGTGAGCAGTTCTTC. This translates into CAISASGREGEQFF.

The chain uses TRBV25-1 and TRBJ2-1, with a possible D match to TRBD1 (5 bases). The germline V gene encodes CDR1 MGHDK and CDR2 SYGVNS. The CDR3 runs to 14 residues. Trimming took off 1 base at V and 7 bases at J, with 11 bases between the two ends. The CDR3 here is CASSEFQGSNEQFF. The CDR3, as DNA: TGTGCCAGCAGTGAATTCCAGGGTTCGAATGAGCAGTTCTTC.

The CDR3 DNA sequence: TGCGCCAGCAGCTTGGGGTTGCAGGTCGGGGAGCTGTTTTTT. Encoded protein: CASSLGLQVGELFF. The chain is built from TRBV5-1 and TRBJ2-2; no clear D gene. Germline CDR1 SGHRS, CDR2 YFSETQ. Trimming left V 0 bases short and J 7 bases short, with 10 bases between. This CDR3 comprises 14 residues.

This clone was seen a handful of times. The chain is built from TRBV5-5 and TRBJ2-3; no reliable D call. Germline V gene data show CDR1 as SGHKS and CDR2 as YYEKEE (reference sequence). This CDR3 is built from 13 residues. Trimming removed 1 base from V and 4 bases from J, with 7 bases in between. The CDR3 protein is CASSLPNPDTQYF. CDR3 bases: TGTGCCAGCAGCTTGCCAAATCCAGATACGCAGTATTTT.

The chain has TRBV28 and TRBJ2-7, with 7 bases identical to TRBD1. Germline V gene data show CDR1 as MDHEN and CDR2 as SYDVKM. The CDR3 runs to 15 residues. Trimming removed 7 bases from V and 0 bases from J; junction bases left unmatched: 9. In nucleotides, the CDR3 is TGTGCCAGCACCCACACAGGGGCCTTCTCCTACGAGCAGTACTTC. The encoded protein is CASTHTGAFSYEQYF.

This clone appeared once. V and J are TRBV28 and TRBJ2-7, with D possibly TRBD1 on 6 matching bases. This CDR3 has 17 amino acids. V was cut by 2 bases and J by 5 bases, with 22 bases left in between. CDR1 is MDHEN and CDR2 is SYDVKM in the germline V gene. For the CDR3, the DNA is TGTGCCAGCAGTTTACGAAACGGTTACAGGACAGTGAACGAGCAGTACTTC. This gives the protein CASSLRNGYRTVNEQYF.

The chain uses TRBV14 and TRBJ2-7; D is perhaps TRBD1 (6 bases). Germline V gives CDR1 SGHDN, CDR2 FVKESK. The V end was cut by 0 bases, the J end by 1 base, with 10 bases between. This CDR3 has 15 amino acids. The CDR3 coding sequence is TGTGCCAGCAGCCAAGAAGGGACACTATCCTACGAGCAGTACTTC. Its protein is CASSQEGTLSYEQYF.